This TCR beta chain stems from a study of T cell responses to AZD1222 COVID-19 vaccine (dated by TCRdb to the early 2020s). General notes on the study: A total of around 240 trial participants underwent TCR sequencing, of whom around 210 had received two doses of AZD1222 and 26 had received two doses of the MenACWY control vaccine. Trial participants were enrolled by age into subgroups of 18-55, 56-69 and 70-plus years, and about 150, 27 and 61 TCR-sequenced participants, respectively, were included in these subgroups. Broad study findings and their caveats: Because no samples from the day 14 peak response were available, repertoires could be characterized only after the peak T cell response. Vaccine-associated CD4 TCRs spanned the whole spike protein, with dominant responses in regions 160-218 and 743-854. The 56-69-year group was small, and its depth increase did not reach significance, likely because of low power. Spike-specific TCR breadth and depth rose significantly after two AZD1222 doses compared with day 0 and with MenACWY recipients. Conclusions about previously exposed vaccinees were limited because only six AZD1222 recipients were SARS-CoV-2 seropositive at baseline. Most participants were white British and females outnumbered males, and the authors suggested that clonal diversity may have been underestimated. Epitopes outside the regions mutated in the B.1.351 and B.1.1.7 variants were reportedly recognized by nearly half of the unique spike-specific TCRs.

According to the germline V gene, CDR1 reads MDHEN and CDR2 reads SYDVKM. Relative to germline, V is 3 bases shorter and J is 0 bases shorter, with 12 bases between their ends. The CDR3, from cysteine to phenylalanine, totals 16 residues. Solely the CDR3 DNA is kept, with 48 bases framed from the first base. The CDR3 regions of human TCRbeta chains were subjected to immunosequencing. The published analysis was carried out like this. Repertoire TCRs were matched against a reference library of SARS-CoV-2-specific TCRs generated with the MIRA antigen-specificity platform. Breadth was defined as the fraction of unique TCRs that were SARS-CoV-2-associated, and depth was defined as the fraction of total T cells that were SARS-CoV-2-associated. Using the MIRA data, each spike-specific TCR was assigned both to the spike region to which the TCR was reactive and to a CD4 or CD8 class. Log10-transformed breadth and depth values were compared by one-way ANOVA with Sidak's multiple comparisons tests. TCRdb took over this immuneACCESS table, retaining in-frame rearrangements with V and J assigned. Such tables are incomplete; in checked studies, under half of the missing clones stem from an unresolved V gene, and the remainder is unexplained. V, J and clone size derive from that table, while D and trimming were established from the DNA sequence. The sample profile shows around 78,000 clones; 70% to 90% of them were found once. More than 4.5% of the sample goes to the ten largest clones.

Taken with the paper, the label for time point translates to: baseline before first vaccination. Taken with the paper, the label for treatment or condition translates to: meningococcal conjugate vaccine given as trial control. Vaccinee samples came from UK trials COV001 and COV002, including a single-blind randomized controlled phase 2/3 trial of AZD1222 (ChAdOx1 nCoV-19) in healthy adults. For TCRbeta chain sequencing, PBMC samples from trial participants were taken at day 0 and at day 28 after the second dose. Points on this clone: This receptor's antigen is unknown. The sample holds no much larger clone one base away, and base qualities are not on file.

The clonotype comes from an adult in good health. The V and J segments used are TRBV28 and TRBJ1-3, with a tentative D gene TRBD1 over 5 matching bases. The specimen was peripheral blood, collected on day 0 of MenACWY control vaccination. The nucleotide sequence reads as follows: TGTGCCAGCAGTTTGGGAGGGGACCACTCTGGAAACACCATATATTTT. Translated, this gives CASSLGGDHSGNTIYF.